This TCR beta chain was captured in a study of neurological immune-mediated disorders. This clonotype was counted at least ten times. The antigen is undetermined. Study observations and caveats: Expansion of TCR clones was greatest in HTLV-1-associated myelopathy and smallest in multiple sclerosis, where it fell below that of healthy controls. Phylogenetic analysis grouped 18 of 34 multiple sclerosis patients' repertoires together, suggesting a possible repertoire signature.

MiXCR, run by TCRdb on the 5' RACE reads, gives a single entry per CDR3 protein. The sample consists of roughly 66,000 distinct CDR3 sequences, roughly 4.4% of them appearing once. CDR1 is MGHRA, CDR2 YSYEKL, per germline. CDR3 length: 15 amino acids. Between the trimmed V and J ends, which lost 4 bases and 4 bases, there was a span of 15 bases. This receptor was identified in a woman aged 65 to 85 with multiple sclerosis. The specimen sequenced was PBMCs. The V call is TRBV4-1, the J call TRBJ2-3; D is ambiguous. In DNA form, the CDR3 reads TGCGCCAGCAGCCCCCTGGGCCAGAAGGCAGATACGCAGTATTTT. As protein: CASSPLGQKADTQYF.